A selection of T cell receptor beta chains follows, all from one sample in a study of blood T cell repertoires in COVID-19. Generated by immunoSEQ multiplex PCR, the TCRdb table keeps only in-frame clones and is missing some. The table has 56,000 or so clones, 89% seen once. Sequencing was done on a sample of peripheral blood. The receptors here all came from an older woman with COVID-19, enrolled during active disease. Each CDR3 is given with its conserved first and last residue. Fields, in order: CDR3 protein, CDR3 DNA, clone size, V gene, CDR3 length, J gene, D gene. D genes are given only for firm matches. Size is omitted from some rows. Given values are once, few, many or a class for expanded clones.

CATSDSGTGRTDTQYF	TGTGCCACCAGTGATTCCGGGACAGGGAGGACAGATACGCAGTATTTT	.	TRBV24-1	16	TRBJ2-3	TRBD1
CAITAGQAAFF	TGTGCCATAACCGCGGGACAGGCAGCTTTCTTT	.	TRBV28	11	TRBJ1-1	TRBD1
CASSQDWGRQAANHEQYF	TGTGCCAGCAGCCAAGATTGGGGGCGACAGGCGGCAAACCACGAGCAGTACTTC	once	TRBV3-1/TRBV3-2	18	TRBJ2-7	.
CASSLDHSSGGAKTQYF	TGTGCCAGCAGCTTAGATCACTCTAGCGGGGGGGCGAAGACCCAGTACTTC	.	TRBV11-3	17	TRBJ2-5	TRBD2
CASSVSDRAHQETQYF	TGTGCCAGCAGCGTATCGGACAGGGCACACCAAGAGACCCAGTACTTC	.	TRBV5-6	16	TRBJ2-5	TRBD1
CASSLFEREDNEQFF	TGTGCCAGCAGCCTCTTTGAGCGGGAGGACAATGAGCAGTTCTTC	.	TRBV7-9	15	TRBJ2-1	TRBD2
CASSAGGTAGNTIYF	TGTGCCAGCAGCGCGGGGGGGACAGCTGGAAACACCATATATTTT	.	TRBV9	15	TRBJ1-3	TRBD1
CASSLTGGGKTQYF	TGTGCCAGCAGCCTGACAGGGGGCGGGAAGACCCAGTACTTC	.	TRBV6-5	14	TRBJ2-5	TRBD1
CASSEAHRGAGNTIYF	TGTGCCAGCAGTGAAGCGCATCGGGGAGCGGGAAACACCATATATTTT	.	TRBV6-1	16	TRBJ1-3	.
CASSPSGGNTDTQYF	TGTGCCAGCTCACCATCAGGAGGGAACACAGATACGCAGTATTTT	.	TRBV18	15	TRBJ2-3	.
CASSFTGSYQPQHF	TGTGCCAGCAGCTTTACAGGGTCCTATCAGCCCCAGCATTTT	.	TRBV5-6	14	TRBJ1-5	.
CASNSDRGPNYGYTF	TGTGCCAGCAACTCTGACAGAGGACCTAACTATGGCTACACCTTC	.	TRBV6-5	15	TRBJ1-2	.
CASSPPKLLLTEAFF	TGTGCCAGCAGCCCTCCCAAACTCCTCCTCACTGAAGCTTTCTTT	.	TRBV7-2	15	TRBJ1-1	.
CASSLGGQGGTEAFF	TGCGCCAGCAGCCTAGGGGGACAGGGCGGCACTGAAGCTTTCTTT	.	TRBV5-1	15	TRBJ1-1	TRBD1
CASSDSVSTDTQYF	TGTGCCAGCAGTGACAGTGTTAGCACAGATACGCAGTATTTT	.	TRBV28	14	TRBJ2-3	.
CASSQGGGGGGETQYF	TGTGCCAGCAGCCAAGGTGGTGGCGGGGGAGGAGAGACCCAGTACTTC	.	TRBV3-1/TRBV3-2	16	TRBJ2-5	TRBD2
CASSLVGSGNQPQHF	TGTGCCAGCAGCTTAGTCGGGTCCGGCAATCAGCCCCAGCATTTT	.	TRBV7-2	15	TRBJ1-5	.
CASSLSEAGEGEQYF	TGTGCCAGCAGCCTAAGTGAGGCGGGAGAGGGGGAGCAGTACTTC	.	TRBV7-9	15	TRBJ2-7	TRBD2
CASSTRLRDLLGELFF	TGTGCCAGCAGTACTCGCCTGCGGGACCTGCTGGGGGAGCTGTTTTTT	.	TRBV6-2/TRBV6-3	16	TRBJ2-2	.
CASSPLRGAYNEQFF	TGTGCCAGCAGCCCTCTAAGGGGCGCCTACAATGAGCAGTTCTTC	.	TRBV6-2/TRBV6-3	15	TRBJ2-1	.
CASSFAQALGDTQYF	TGTGCCAGCAGCTTCGCACAGGCGTTGGGAGATACGCAGTATTTT	.	TRBV5-6	15	TRBJ2-3	.
CASSPNRGADTEAFF	TGTGCCAGTAGTCCGAACAGGGGGGCGGACACTGAAGCTTTCTTT	.	TRBV19	15	TRBJ1-1	TRBD1
CASRTGDSNQPQHF	TGTGCCAGCCGGACAGGAGATAGCAATCAGCCCCAGCATTTT	.	TRBV6-6	14	TRBJ1-5	TRBD1
CAWMGRVWPLHF	TGTGCCTGGATGGGGAGGGTTTGGCCCCTCCACTTT	.	TRBV30	12	TRBJ1-6	.
CASSYSTQGGYGYTF	TGTGCCAGCAGTTACTCGACACAGGGTGGCTATGGCTACACCTTC	.	TRBV6-5	15	TRBJ1-2	.
CASSYTSGQGYEKLFF	TGTGCCAGCAGTTACACTTCGGGACAGGGTTATGAAAAACTGTTTTTT	.	TRBV6-5	16	TRBJ1-4	TRBD1
CASSGDSYEQYF	TGTGCCAGCAGCGGTGACAGCTACGAGCAGTACTTC	.	TRBV7-9	12	TRBJ2-7	.
CASSSRDIGSYEQYF	TGTGCCAGCAGCTCCCGGGACATCGGGTCCTACGAGCAGTACTTC	.	TRBV11-2	15	TRBJ2-7	.
CASSPLSGRETQYF	TGCGCCAGCAGCCCACTTAGCGGGAGAGAGACCCAGTACTTC	.	TRBV5-1	14	TRBJ2-5	TRBD2
CASRRTDTYNEQFF	TGTGCCAGCAGACGGACTGACACCTACAATGAGCAGTTCTTC	.	TRBV7-2	14	TRBJ2-1	.
CSASAVNTEAFF	TGCAGTGCTAGTGCAGTGAACACTGAAGCTTTCTTT	.	TRBV20-1	12	TRBJ1-1	.
CASSPRGGDTQYF	TGTGCCAGCAGTCCCCGAGGAGGAGATACGCAGTATTTT	.	TRBV28	13	TRBJ2-3	.
CASSLAPILTDTQYF	TGTGCCAGCAGCTTGGCCCCAATACTCACAGATACGCAGTATTTT	.	TRBV5-5	15	TRBJ2-3	.
CAWSVSRGGYEQYF	TGTGCCTGGAGTGTCTCCAGGGGTGGATACGAGCAGTACTTC	.	TRBV30	14	TRBJ2-7	.
CASSDEGTNIQYF	TGTGCCAGCAGTGACGAGGGAACAAACATTCAGTACTTC	.	TRBV2	13	TRBJ2-4	.
CASSFLVSYEQYF	TGTGCCAGCAGTTTTCTAGTCTCCTACGAGCAGTACTTC	.	TRBV28	13	TRBJ2-7	.
CAISRTSGIGQETQYF	TGTGCCATCAGCCGGACTAGCGGGATTGGCCAAGAGACCCAGTACTTC	.	TRBV10-3	16	TRBJ2-5	TRBD2
CASSIVDEQFF	TGTGCCAGTAGTATAGTCGATGAGCAGTTCTTC	.	TRBV19	11	TRBJ2-1	.
CASSYPLGSGNTQYF	TGTGCCAGCAGTTACCCCCTCGGGAGCGGGAATACGCAGTATTTT	.	TRBV6-2/TRBV6-3	15	TRBJ2-3	TRBD2
CATSEPDRVDTGELFF	TGTGCCACCAGTGAACCGGACAGGGTGGACACCGGGGAGCTGTTTTTT	.	TRBV24-1	16	TRBJ2-2	TRBD1
CASSLLAGGGNEQFF	TGTGCCAGCAGTTTACTAGCGGGGGGTGGCAATGAGCAGTTCTTC	.	TRBV2	15	TRBJ2-1	TRBD2
CASSLNAGATGELFF	TGCGCCAGCAGCTTGAACGCTGGGGCCACCGGGGAGCTGTTTTTT	.	TRBV5-1	15	TRBJ2-2	.
CASSQGGYYSPLHF	TGTGCCAGTAGCCAGGGGGGTTATTATTCACCCCTCCACTTT	.	TRBV19	14	TRBJ1-6	TRBD1
CASSDRSGRAGDTQYF	TGTGCCAGCAGTGATCGGAGCGGGAGGGCCGGAGATACGCAGTATTTT	.	TRBV6-1	16	TRBJ2-3	TRBD2
CASAPHNREPYTEAFF	TGTGCCAGCGCCCCGCACAACAGGGAACCCTACACTGAAGCTTTCTTT	.	TRBV9	16	TRBJ1-1	.
CAGSASVSNTEAFF	TGTGCCGGTAGTGCCTCGGTATCGAACACTGAAGCTTTCTTT	.	TRBV19	14	TRBJ1-1	.
CASSLNFPVTYNSPLHF	TGCGCCAGCAGCCTTAACTTCCCGGTAACTTATAATTCACCCCTCCACTTT	once	TRBV4-3	17	TRBJ1-6	.
CASSPPVGGNQPQHF	TGTGCCAGTAGTCCCCCGGTAGGGGGCAATCAGCCCCAGCATTTT	few	TRBV19	15	TRBJ1-5	.
CASSKHCLFNNEQFF	TGTGCCAGCAGCAAACACTGCCTCTTTAACAATGAGCAGTTCTTC	.	TRBV21-1	15	TRBJ2-1	.
CASGLDPTSGTSGRYAGELFF	TGTGCTAGTGGTTTGGACCCTACCTCCGGGACTAGCGGGAGATACGCCGGGGAGCTGTTTTTT	.	TRBV12-5	21	TRBJ2-2	TRBD2
CASSPGTSGSYEQYF	TGTGCCAGCAGCCCCGGGACTAGCGGGAGTTACGAGCAGTACTTC	.	TRBV3-1/TRBV3-2	15	TRBJ2-7	TRBD2
CASSQGLSYEQYF	TGCGCCAGCAGCCAGGGACTTTCCTACGAGCAGTACTTC	.	TRBV4-3	13	TRBJ2-7	.
CASSVGGPRLSYNEQFF	TGTGCCAGCAGCGTAGGGGGGCCCAGGTTGTCCTACAATGAGCAGTTCTTC	.	TRBV9	17	TRBJ2-1	.
CASRSRAGELFF	TGTGCCAGTAGGTCCAGGGCCGGGGAGCTGTTTTTT	.	TRBV19	12	TRBJ2-2	.
CSVEVPGRYEQYF	TGCAGCGTTGAGGTTCCAGGGAGGTACGAGCAGTACTTC	.	TRBV29-1	13	TRBJ2-7	.
CASSPRGQGEVFF	TGTGCCAGCAGTCCTCGGGGACAGGGGGAGGTGTTTTTT	once	TRBV6-5	13	TRBJ1-4	TRBD1
CATEGQGTDTQYF	TGTGCCACCGAGGGACAGGGGACAGATACGCAGTATTTT	.	TRBV24-1	13	TRBJ2-3	TRBD1
CASSPIAWTGTYEQYF	TGTGCCAGCAGTCCGATTGCCTGGACAGGGACCTACGAGCAGTACTTC	.	TRBV28	16	TRBJ2-7	TRBD1
CASSEGRVGPQETQYF	TGTGCCAGCAGTGAAGGGCGGGTAGGGCCTCAAGAGACCCAGTACTTC	.	TRBV2	16	TRBJ2-5	.
CASNPTGVGNTEAFF	TGTGCCAGCAATCCGACAGGGGTGGGTAACACTGAAGCTTTCTTT	.	TRBV7-9	15	TRBJ1-1	TRBD1